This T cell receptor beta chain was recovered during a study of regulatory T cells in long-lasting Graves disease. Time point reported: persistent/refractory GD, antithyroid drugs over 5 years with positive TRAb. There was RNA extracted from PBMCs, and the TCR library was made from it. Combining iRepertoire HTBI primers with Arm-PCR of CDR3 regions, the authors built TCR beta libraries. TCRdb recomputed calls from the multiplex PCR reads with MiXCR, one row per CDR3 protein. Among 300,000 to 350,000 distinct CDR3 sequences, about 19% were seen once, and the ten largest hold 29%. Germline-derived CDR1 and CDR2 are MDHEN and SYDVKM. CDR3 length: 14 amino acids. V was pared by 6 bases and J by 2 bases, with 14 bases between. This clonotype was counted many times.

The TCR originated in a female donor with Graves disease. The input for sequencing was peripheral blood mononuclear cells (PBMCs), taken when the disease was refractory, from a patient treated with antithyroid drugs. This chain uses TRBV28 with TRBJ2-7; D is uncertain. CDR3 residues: CASSPLRGTYEQYF. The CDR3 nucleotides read TGTGCCAGCAGCCCCCTCCGTGGGACCTACGAGCAGTACTTC.